This T cell receptor (beta chain) was identified during a study of response to subunit inactivated influenza vaccine. TCRdb ran MiXCR on the RT-PCR reads and lists one entry per CDR3 protein. The sample holds hundreds of thousands of distinct CDR3 sequences, around a fifth seen once. A note on this clonotype: Antigen specificity is unknown.

General study points: There was a suggestion from the authors that each seasonal influenza vaccination recruits few new T cells.

The sequence was collected from a man aged 50-75 years who received an inactivated influenza vaccine. Here the sequenced sample was PBMCs from blood, taken about 20 months after vaccination.

In DNA form, the CDR3 reads TGTGCCATCACCACCTCCGGGAAGCACAATGAGCAGTTCTTC. Protein product: CAITTSGKHNEQFF. The chain has TRBV10-3 and TRBJ2-1, with D maybe TRBD2 (5 bases). V lost 7 bases and J 5 bases, leaving 15 bases between the germline ends. Germline V gene lookup returns CDR1 ENHRY and CDR2 SYGVKD. The CDR3 runs to 14 residues.